This T cell receptor (beta chain) was documented in a study of blood T cells in healthy people across ages. The authors ran a second PCR of 7 to 11 cycles using a sample-barcoded 5' primer and a J-beta primer mix. Using its own MiXCR run on the 5' RACE reads, TCRdb lists one record per CDR3 protein. Here the sample spans over 1,500,000 distinct CDR3 sequences, roughly two fifths being singletons. Isolation per sample recovered at least 7 million PBMCs. Germline V CDR1 and CDR2: ENHRY, SYGVKD. The CDR3 extends over 11 amino acids. Trimming removed 11 bases from V and 5 bases from J, with 13 bases in between. With respect to this clonotype: Its antigen is unidentified.

Findings and caveats of the study: When set beside aged donors, long-lived donors presented more naive CD4+ cells and higher diversity. The diversity estimates, figures obtained from one million T cells, were considered underestimates.

The sequenced sample consisted of blood. This TCR was sampled from a human donor in good health. This rearrangement joins TRBV10-3 to TRBJ2-7; D gene unclear. CDR3 protein: CASSKADEQYF. The DNA for the CDR3 is TGTGCCTCCTCAAAGGCCGACGAGCAGTACTTC.